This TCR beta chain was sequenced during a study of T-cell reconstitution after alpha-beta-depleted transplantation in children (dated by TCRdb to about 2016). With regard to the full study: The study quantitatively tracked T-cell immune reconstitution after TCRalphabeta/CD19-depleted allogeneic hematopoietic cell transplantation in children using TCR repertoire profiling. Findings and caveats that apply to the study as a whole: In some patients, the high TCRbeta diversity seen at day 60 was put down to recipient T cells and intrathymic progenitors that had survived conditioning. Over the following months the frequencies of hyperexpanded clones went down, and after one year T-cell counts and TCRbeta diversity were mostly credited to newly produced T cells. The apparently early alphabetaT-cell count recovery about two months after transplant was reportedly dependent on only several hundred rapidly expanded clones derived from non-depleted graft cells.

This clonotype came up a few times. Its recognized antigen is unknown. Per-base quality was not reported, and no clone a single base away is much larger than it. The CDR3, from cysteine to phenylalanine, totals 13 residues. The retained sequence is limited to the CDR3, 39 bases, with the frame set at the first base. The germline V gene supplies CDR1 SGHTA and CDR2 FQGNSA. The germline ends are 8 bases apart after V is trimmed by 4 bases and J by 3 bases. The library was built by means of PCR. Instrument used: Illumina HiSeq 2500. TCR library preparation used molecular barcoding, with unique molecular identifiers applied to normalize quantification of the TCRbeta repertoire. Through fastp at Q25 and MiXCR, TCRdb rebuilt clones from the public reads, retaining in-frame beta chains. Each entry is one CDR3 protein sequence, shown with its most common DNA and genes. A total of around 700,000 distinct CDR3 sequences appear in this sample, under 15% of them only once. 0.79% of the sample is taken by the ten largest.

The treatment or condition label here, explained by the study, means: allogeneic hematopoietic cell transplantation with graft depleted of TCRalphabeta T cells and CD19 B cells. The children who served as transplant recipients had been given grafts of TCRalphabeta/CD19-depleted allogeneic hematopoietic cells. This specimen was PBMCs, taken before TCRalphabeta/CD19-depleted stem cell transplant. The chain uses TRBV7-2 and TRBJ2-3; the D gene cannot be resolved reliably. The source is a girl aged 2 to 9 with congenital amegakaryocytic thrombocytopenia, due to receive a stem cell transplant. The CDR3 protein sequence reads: CASSSTHTDTQYF. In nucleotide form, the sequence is TGTGCCAGCAGCTCCACGCATACAGATACGCAGTATTTT.